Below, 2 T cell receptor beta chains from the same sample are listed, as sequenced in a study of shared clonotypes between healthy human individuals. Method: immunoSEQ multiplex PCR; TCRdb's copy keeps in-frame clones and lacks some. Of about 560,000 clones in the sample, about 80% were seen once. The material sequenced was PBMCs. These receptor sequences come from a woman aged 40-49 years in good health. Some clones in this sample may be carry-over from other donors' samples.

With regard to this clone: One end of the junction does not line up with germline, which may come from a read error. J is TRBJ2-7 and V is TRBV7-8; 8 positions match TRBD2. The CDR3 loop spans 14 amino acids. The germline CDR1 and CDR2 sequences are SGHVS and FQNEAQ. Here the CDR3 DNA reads TGTGCCAGCAGCGTAGCGGGGATCTCCTACGAGCAGTACTTC. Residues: CASSVAGISYEQYF.

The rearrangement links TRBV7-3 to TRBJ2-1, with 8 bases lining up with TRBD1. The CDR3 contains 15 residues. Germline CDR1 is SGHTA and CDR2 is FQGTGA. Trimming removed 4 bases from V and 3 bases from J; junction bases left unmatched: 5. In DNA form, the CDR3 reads TGTGCCAGCAGCTCCACAGGGGGTTTCTACAATGAGCAGTTCTTC. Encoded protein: CASSSTGGFYNEQFF.